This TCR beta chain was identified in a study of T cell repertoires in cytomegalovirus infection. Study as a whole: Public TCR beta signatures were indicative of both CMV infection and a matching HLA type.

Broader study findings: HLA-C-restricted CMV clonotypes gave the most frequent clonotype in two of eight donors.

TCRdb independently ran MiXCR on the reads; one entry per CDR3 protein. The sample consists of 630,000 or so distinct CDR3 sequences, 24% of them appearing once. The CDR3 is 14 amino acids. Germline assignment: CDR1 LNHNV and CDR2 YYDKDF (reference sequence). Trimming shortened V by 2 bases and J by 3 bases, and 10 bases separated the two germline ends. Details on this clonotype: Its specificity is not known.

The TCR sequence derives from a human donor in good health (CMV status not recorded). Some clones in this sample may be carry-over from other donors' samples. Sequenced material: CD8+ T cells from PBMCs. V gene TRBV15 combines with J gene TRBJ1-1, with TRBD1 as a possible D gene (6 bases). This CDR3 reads CATSRSGQHTEAFF. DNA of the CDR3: TGTGCCACCAGCAGATCCGGACAGCACACTGAAGCTTTCTTT.